The T cell receptor beta chain under discussion was sequenced for a study of T cell clonotyping in hematopoietic cell transplantation. Findings and limits, study-wide: Recipient TCR diversity dropped after transplant; expanded clonotypes rose from day 30 to 180.

Data came from immunoSEQ multiplex PCR; TCRdb stores just in-frame clones and leaves some out. This sample has 9,000 to 10,000 clones; under 90% occur once, and the top ten carry around 50%. On this clone itself: Its antigen is not known.

V lost 3 bases, J lost 2 bases, and 12 bases lay in between. The CDR3 runs to 14 residues. CDR1 SGHRS and CDR2 YFSETQ come from the germline V gene. This clonotype originated in a male patient in his sixties who had an allogeneic stem cell transplant from an unrelated donor, so the T cells may come from the graft donor. Some clones in this sample may be carry-over from other donors' samples. The J gene is TRBJ2-7, the V gene TRBV5-1, with D tentatively TRBD2 (7 bases). Sequences were derived from PBMCs, sampled at the time of graft-versus-host disease after allogeneic stem cell transplant. The CDR3: CASSSDGGPYEQYF. In DNA form, the CDR3 reads TGCGCCAGCAGCTCGGACGGGGGGCCCTACGAGCAGTACTTC.